These 15 T cell receptor beta chains share one sample of origin, sequenced in a study of blood T cell repertoires in COVID-19. Data came from immunoSEQ multiplex PCR; TCRdb stores just in-frame clones and leaves some out. This table holds 250,000 to 300,000 clones, 89% found once. The sequencing sample was made of PBMCs or T cells enriched from blood (not recorded which). The receptors were gathered from a woman in her sixties who had recovered from COVID-19.

This CDR3 is CASSLVYRDNEQFF. CDR3 DNA: TGCGCCAGCAGCTTGGTCTATCGGGACAATGAGCAGTTCTTC. The rearrangement joins TRBV5-1 to TRBJ2-1; D not resolved. This CDR3 has 14 amino acids. Germline CDR1 and CDR2: SGHRS and YFSETQ. With 0 bases removed from V and 5 bases from J, the gap between germline ends came to 9 bases.

The chain has TRBV6-1 and TRBJ2-3, with 7 bases matching TRBD2. The J segment lost 12 bases and the V segment lost 2 bases, leaving 5 bases of the junction unmatched. Germline CDR1 MNHNS, CDR2 SASEGT. The length of the CDR3 is 12 residues. In DNA, the CDR3 is TGTGCCAGCAGTGAAACGGGCGGGGGTCAGTATTTT. Translation gives CASSETGGGQYF.

The chain has TRBV19 and TRBJ1-6; TRBD1 agrees at 7 bases. The V gene end was trimmed by 7 bases and the J gene end by 5 bases; junction bases not matched to a gene: 8. Germline V gives CDR1 LNHDA, CDR2 SQIVND (reference sequence). The CDR3 spans 15 residues. The CDR3 reads CASTPRQGNNSPLHF. Here the CDR3 DNA reads TGTGCCAGTACCCCCCGACAGGGTAATAATTCACCCCTCCACTTT.

This clone was recorded only once. The chain employs TRBV29-1 and TRBJ2-5; 8 bases agree with TRBD1. Germline CDR1 and CDR2: SQVTM and ANQGSEA. The CDR3 totals 13 residues. With 3 bases clipped from V and 5 bases from J, the junction kept 5 bases outside the gene matches. This CDR3 reads CSVEGQVPETQYF. Here the CDR3 DNA reads TGCAGCGTTGAGGGACAGGTCCCTGAGACCCAGTACTTC.

This clone was counted a single time. V usage is TRBV11-1 and J usage is TRBJ2-5; no clear D gene. The CDR3 length is 13 residues. Trimming stripped 0 bases from V and 6 bases from J, with 8 bases between. Germline loops: CDR1 SGHAT, CDR2 FQDESV (reference sequence). The CDR3 DNA follows: TGTGCCAGCAGCTTAGCGTCCCTCCAGACCCAGTACTTC. Protein sequence: CASSLASLQTQYF.

The chain links TRBV29-1 to TRBJ2-1; TRBD2 matches 11 bases. The germline gives CDR1 SQVTM, CDR2 ANQGSEA. This CDR3 contains 14 residues. Trimming took 2 bases from V and 10 from J; bases not matched to a gene: 7. The CDR3 loop reads CSVEIAGGREEQFF. The CDR3 bases are TGCAGCGTTGAAATAGCGGGAGGGCGGGAGGAGCAGTTCTTC.

J is TRBJ2-1 and V is TRBV4-1, with 7 bases aligning to TRBD2. V shed 1 base and J 4 bases; nucleotides not matched to a gene: 4. Germline-derived CDR1 and CDR2 are MGHRA and YSYEKL. The length of the CDR3 is 15 residues. The CDR3 DNA is TGCGCCAGCAGCCAAGGCCGGGGGGAGTACAATGAGCAGTTCTTC. This codes for CASSQGRGEYNEQFF.

This clone showed up many times. This chain joins TRBV5-4 and TRBJ2-2, with 15 nucleotides matching TRBD2. Germline values: CDR1 SGHNT, CDR2 YYREEE (reference sequence). With 5 bases clipped from V and 2 bases from J, the junction kept 4 bases outside the gene matches. CDR3 length equals 17 residues. The DNA of the CDR3 is TGTGCCAGCAGATCGGGACTAGCGGGGGGAAACACCGGGGAGCTGTTTTTT. This encodes CASRSGLAGGNTGELFF.

The chain carries TRBV4-1 and TRBJ1-3; 8 bases agree with TRBD1. The ends lost 1 base at V and 1 base at J; junction bases unmatched: 15. Germline V CDR1 and CDR2: MGHRA, YSYEKL. The CDR3 length is 20 residues. Here the CDR3 reads CASSQVWLGGQGSSGNTIYF. Written as DNA, the CDR3 is TGCGCCAGCAGCCAAGTTTGGTTGGGTGGACAGGGTTCGTCTGGAAACACCATATATTTT.

The gene calls are TRBV15 and TRBJ1-4; tentative D call: TRBD1 (6 bases). Per germline, CDR1 LNHNV and CDR2 YYDKDF (reference sequence). This CDR3 is 14 amino acids long. Trimming shortened V by 4 bases and J by 15 bases, and 21 bases separated the two germline ends. Here the CDR3 DNA reads TGTGCCACCAGCACGGACAGACAAGAACTTGAGATGTTTTTT. Translating gives CATSTDRQELEMFF.

This chain joins TRBV7-9 and TRBJ2-1, with 11 bases fitting TRBD2. Germline V gives CDR1 SEHNR, CDR2 FQNEAQ (reference sequence). The junction had 8 bases not matched to a gene; V was cut back by 5 bases and J by 5 bases. The CDR3 loop spans 16 amino acids. As DNA, the CDR3 is TGTGCCAGCAGCCCGATCCTAGCGGGGGGTAACAATGAGCAGTTCTTC. Protein: CASSPILAGGNNEQFF.

The chain has TRBV6-5 and TRBJ1-2; 8 bases agree with TRBD1. Looked up from germline, CDR1 is MNHEY and CDR2 is SVGAGI. After removal of 5 bases from V and 1 base from J, the junction contained 6 bases not matched to a gene. This CDR3 has 15 residues. CDR3 in amino acids: CASSPSGQGNYGYTF. DNA for the CDR3: TGTGCCAGCAGTCCCTCCGGACAGGGTAACTATGGCTACACCTTC.

The chain carries TRBV6-4 and TRBJ2-7; TRBD2 agrees at 7 bases. J was trimmed by 7 bases and V by 6 bases; bases with no gene match: 24. The CDR3 is made up of 18 amino acids. Germline V gives CDR1 MRHNA, CDR2 SNTAGT. Here the CDR3 DNA reads TGTGCCAGCAGACCAGGTCGTTATTGCGGGAGTGTACTACGAGAGCAGTACTTC. Protein sequence: CASRPGRYCGSVLREQYF.

This clone was seen once. The chain uses TRBV27 and TRBJ2-1, with 9 bases fitting TRBD1. With 8 bases clipped from V and 6 bases from J, the junction kept 11 bases outside the gene matches. Per germline, CDR1 MNHEY and CDR2 SMNVEV (reference sequence). The CDR3 sequence is 15 residues long. CDR3 in amino acids: CASGPLPGQGNEQFF. The CDR3 DNA is TGTGCCAGCGGTCCCCTGCCGGGACAGGGCAATGAGCAGTTCTTC.

The V gene is TRBV19, the J gene TRBJ1-5; 8 positions agree with TRBD1. The germline V gene has CDR1 LNHDA and CDR2 SQIVND (reference sequence). The length of the CDR3 is 14 residues. Trimming cost V 5 bases and J 7 bases; bases outside gene matches: 7. The CDR3 here is CASSFDRGNQPQHF. The CDR3 DNA reads TGTGCCAGTAGTTTCGACAGGGGTAACCAGCCCCAGCATTTT.